This T cell receptor beta chain was captured by sequencing in a study of blood T cell repertoires in COVID-19. Study-wide background: Sites in the United States, Italy and Spain provided acute and convalescent COVID-19 samples.

Sequenced by immunoSEQ multiplex PCR; TCRdb stores in-frame clones only, minus some. The data hold 150,000 to 190,000 clones, with 84% observed a single time. Trimming cost V 8 bases and J 3 bases; bases outside gene matches: 4. Germline V CDR1 and CDR2: MDHEN, SYDVKM. This CDR3 has 15 amino acids. The TCR sequence derives from a woman aged 45-65 years with acute or convalescent COVID-19. The genes are TRBV28 and TRBJ2-3; TRBD2 agrees at 14 bases. Sequencing used peripheral blood. CDR3 DNA: TGTGCCAGCGGGACTAGCGGGAGTGTGACAGATACGCAGTATTTT. Translation: CASGTSGSVTDTQYF.